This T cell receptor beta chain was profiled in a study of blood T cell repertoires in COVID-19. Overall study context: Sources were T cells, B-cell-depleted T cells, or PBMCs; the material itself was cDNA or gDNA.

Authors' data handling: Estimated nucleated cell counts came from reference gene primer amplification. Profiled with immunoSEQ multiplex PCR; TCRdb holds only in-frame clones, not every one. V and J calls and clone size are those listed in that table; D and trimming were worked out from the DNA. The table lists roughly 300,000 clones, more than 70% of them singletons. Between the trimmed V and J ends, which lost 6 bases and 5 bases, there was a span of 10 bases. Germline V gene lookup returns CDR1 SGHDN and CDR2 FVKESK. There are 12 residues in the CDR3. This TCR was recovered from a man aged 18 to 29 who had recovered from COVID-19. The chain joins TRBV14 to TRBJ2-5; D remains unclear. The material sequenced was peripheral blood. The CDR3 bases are TGTGCCAGCAGTCCGACTGGGGAGACCCAGTACTTC. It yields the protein CASSPTGETQYF.